One sample yielded the 26 T cell receptor beta chains listed below, sequenced in a study of cytotoxic CD8 clonotypes in ibrutinib-treated CLL. The table came from immunoSEQ multiplex PCR; TCRdb's copy has only in-frame clones and leaves some out. Altogether roughly 150,000 clones are present, approximately 80% being singletons, with the ten largest covering less than 6%. Specimen: PBMCs, collected after 24 months of ibrutinib treatment. The receptors were sampled from a human donor with chronic lymphocytic leukemia.

This clone was recorded only once. This chain connects TRBV5-1 to TRBJ2-4, with TRBD1 matching over 8 bases. Germline-derived CDR1 and CDR2 are SGHRS and YFSETQ. V gave up 4 bases and J gave up 0 bases; unmatched junction bases: 6. CDR3 length equals 16 residues. CDR3 loop: CASSLQGDGAKNIQYF. The CDR3 coding sequence is TGCGCCAGCAGCCTACAGGGGGACGGAGCCAAAAACATTCAGTACTTC.

V is TRBV5-4 and J is TRBJ2-6; TRBD1 agrees at 9 bases. CDR1 and CDR2 from the germline V gene are SGHNT and YYREEE (reference sequence). This CDR3 region has 17 residues. The V and J ends lost 4 bases and 4 bases, in that order; junction bases with no gene match: 9. CDR3 residues: CASSRQGEVIGANVLTF. CDR3 DNA: TGTGCCAGCAGCCGACAGGGGGAGGTGATAGGGGCCAACGTCCTGACTTTC.

The V and J genes are TRBV28 and TRBJ1-2; D ambiguous. V was clipped by 1 base and J by 3 bases, with 12 bases between them. The length of the CDR3 is 15 residues. Germline V CDR1 and CDR2: MDHEN, SYDVKM. The CDR3 region is CASSLSTAGYYGYTF. The CDR3 bases are TGTGCCAGCAGTTTATCCACTGCCGGATACTATGGCTACACCTTC.

The V and J genes are TRBV5-1 and TRBJ2-5; D gene ambiguous. Trimming took 0 bases from V and 1 from J, leaving 7 bases between them. Germline-derived CDR1 and CDR2 are SGHRS and YFSETQ. CDR3 size: 14 residues. For the CDR3, the DNA is TGCGCCAGCAGCTTGGCACGGCCCCAAGAGACCCAGTACTTC. Translating gives CASSLARPQETQYF.

The rearrangement links TRBV7-3 to TRBJ1-2; TRBD1 matches at 10 bases. From germline, CDR1 is SGHTA and CDR2 FQGTGA. Trimming removed 4 bases from V and 5 bases from J; junction bases left unmatched: 7. The CDR3 loop spans 15 amino acids. CDR3 in DNA: TGTGCCAGCAGCTCGACAGGGGGCAGAGGGTATGGCTACACCTTC. Protein sequence: CASSSTGGRGYGYTF. Variable domain in full (rest from reference TRBV7-3 and TRBJ1-2): GAGVSQTPSNKVTEKGKYVELRCDPISGHTALYWYRQSLGQGPEFLIYFQGTGAADDSGLPNDRFFAVRPEGSVSTLKIQRTERGDSAVYLCASSSTGGRGYGYTFGSGTRLTVV.

The chain joins TRBV6-7 to TRBJ1-1; the match to TRBD1 covers 11 bases. TRBV6-7 is annotated as an ORF whose role is uncertain. Trimming removed 4 bases from V and 4 bases from J; junction bases left unmatched: 5. This CDR3 region has 15 residues. CDR3 coding DNA: TGTGCCAGCAGTTGGACAGGGGGCTTAAGCACTGAAGCTTTCTTT. Translated: CASSWTGGLSTEAFF.

The sample holds a few counts of this clone. The same CDR3 can be traced to other DNA sequences in this sample. The rearrangement uses TRBV7-3 and TRBJ2-2, with TRBD2 matching over 7 bases. This CDR3 has 14 amino acids. The germline CDR1 and CDR2 sequences are SGHTA and FQGTGA. The trim removed 4 bases at V and 6 bases at J, leaving 5 bases unmatched. CDR3 nucleotides: TGTGCCAGCAGCTCATCCGGACTAGCCGGGGAGCTGTTTTTT. This gives the protein CASSSSGLAGELFF.

About this clone itself: The identical CDR3 is also encoded by other nucleotide sequences in the sample. V gene TRBV27 combines with J gene TRBJ2-2; 12 bases line up with TRBD1. The length of the CDR3 is 15 residues. The germline V gene encodes CDR1 MNHEY and CDR2 SMNVEV (reference sequence). Germline trimming cut 5 bases from V and 7 bases from J; bases unmatched to any gene: 5. CDR3 region: CASSRDRGLVGELFF. The DNA of the CDR3 is TGTGCCAGCAGTAGGGACAGGGGGCTTGTCGGGGAGCTGTTTTTT.

The chain uses TRBV5-1 and TRBJ2-2; D is uncertain. Germline CDR1 SGHRS, CDR2 YFSETQ. Trimming cost V 4 bases and J 4 bases, with 11 bases left between them. The CDR3 contains 14 residues. CDR3 nucleotide sequence: TGCGCCAGCAGCCCGTCGGTGGTCACCGGGGAGCTGTTTTTT. The encoded protein is CASSPSVVTGELFF.

The chain joins TRBV6-1 to TRBJ1-1; D not certain. Per the germline V gene, CDR1 is MNHNS and CDR2 is SASEGT. CDR3 size: 14 residues. V was trimmed by 1 base and J by 13 bases, leaving 19 bases between them. Here the CDR3 DNA reads TGTGCCAGCAGTGAAGTCCTTAGACCGCCCCCTGTTTTCTTT. Protein product: CASSEVLRPPPVFF.

J is TRBJ1-1 and V is TRBV7-6, with D maybe TRBD1 (5 bases). V was shortened by 1 base and J by 1 base, with 10 bases between the two germline ends. CDR3 length: 15 residues. The V gene's germline CDR1 is SGHVS and CDR2 FNYEAQ. CDR3 residues: CASSLEGKANTEAFF. CDR3 bases: TGTGCCAGCAGCTTAGAGGGGAAGGCGAACACTGAAGCTTTCTTT.

The chain carries TRBV5-1 and TRBJ2-2; D possibly uses TRBD1 or TRBD2 (5 bases each). The V end lost 4 bases, the J end lost 1 base, and 17 bases lay between the germline ends. The length of the CDR3 is 17 residues. CDR1 and CDR2 (germline): SGHRS, YFSETQ. The CDR3 nucleotides are TGCGCCAGCAGCCCCCGAGGGGACCTCAAGAACACCGGGGAGCTGTTTTTT. Translated, it gives CASSPRGDLKNTGELFF. Filled out from reference TRBV5-1 and TRBJ2-2, the complete variable domain reads KAGVTQTPRYLIKTRGQQVTLSCSPISGHRSVSWYQQTPGQGLQFLFEYFSETQRNKGNFPGRFSGRQFSNSRSEMNVSTLELGDSALYLCASSPRGDLKNTGELFFGEGSRLTVL.

The chain has TRBV30 and TRBJ1-1; 10 bases line up with TRBD1. Looked up from germline, CDR1 is GTSNPN and CDR2 is SVGIG (reference sequence). The V and J ends lost 3 bases and 6 bases, in that order; junction bases with no gene match: 7. The CDR3 sequence is 14 residues long. For the CDR3, the DNA is TGTGCCTGGAGCGCTGACAGGGGGCTCTCTGAAGCTTTCTTT. It encodes CAWSADRGLSEAFF. Together with reference TRBV30 and TRBJ1-1, the CDR3 gives the full variable domain: SQTIHQWPATLVQPVGSPLSLECTVEGTSNPNLYWYRQAAGRGLQLLFYSVGIGQISSEVPQNLSASRPQDRQFILSSKKLLLSDSGFYLCAWSADRGLSEAFFGQGTRLTVV.

The chain uses TRBV10-1 and TRBJ1-1; possibly TRBD1 for D (5 bases). The length of the CDR3 is 12 residues. Trimming took 3 bases from V and 11 from J, leaving 13 bases between them. CDR1 WNHNN and CDR2 SYGVQD come from the germline V gene (reference sequence). In DNA form, the CDR3 reads TGCGCCAGCAGTGAAGGGATCGGGGCCGCTTTCTTT. It translates to CASSEGIGAAFF.

CDR3 sequence reads: CASSPGQVQHF. The CDR3 DNA sequence: TGTGCCAGCAGCCCGGGACAGGTTCAGCATTTT. The rearrangement uses TRBV7-2 and TRBJ1-5; TRBD1 matches 8 bases. The CDR3 consists of 11 residues. The germline gives CDR1 SGHTA, CDR2 FQGNSA. V trimming: 5 bases; J trimming: 13 bases; junction bases outside the gene matches: 4.

This chain joins TRBV6-5 and TRBJ2-7; 7 bases are a match to TRBD2. CDR3 length: 14 residues. Germline V lookup: CDR1 MNHEY, CDR2 SVGAGI. Losses at the gene ends were 8 bases for V and 1 base for J; bases not matched to a gene: 8. The CDR3 is CASREISGSYEQYF. Written as DNA, the CDR3 is TGTGCCAGCCGCGAGATTAGCGGGTCCTACGAGCAGTACTTC.

The CDR3 DNA follows: TGCGCCAGCAGCTTGCTAATCCGTGGGGTTCGCACTGAAGCTTTCTTT. Encoded protein: CASSLLIRGVRTEAFF. The chain employs TRBV5-1 and TRBJ1-1; D gene uncertain. V lost 1 base and J 4 bases, leaving 17 bases between the germline ends. Germline V gene lookup returns CDR1 SGHRS and CDR2 YFSETQ. The CDR3 runs 16 residues.

V gene TRBV4-3 combines with J gene TRBJ2-1; the D gene is possibly TRBD1 (5 bases). The germline gives CDR1 LGHNA, CDR2 YSLEER. The CDR3 length is 15 residues. V gave up 0 bases and J gave up 3 bases, with 9 bases separating them. Here the CDR3 reads CASSQDEQGYNEQFF. The CDR3 region has the DNA TGCGCCAGCAGCCAAGATGAGCAGGGCTACAATGAGCAGTTCTTC.

The J gene is TRBJ2-3, the V gene TRBV28; TRBD2 agrees at 10 bases. The CDR3 spans 17 residues. Germline CDR1 and CDR2: MDHEN and SYDVKM. After removal of 3 bases from V and 4 bases from J, the junction contained 10 bases not matched to a gene. The CDR3 here is CASSFRVSGRVSDTQYF. CDR3 in DNA: TGTGCCAGCAGTTTTCGGGTCAGCGGGAGGGTCTCAGATACGCAGTATTTT.

V is TRBV6-5 and J is TRBJ2-1; D unresolved. The V gene's germline CDR1 is MNHEY and CDR2 SVGAGI. This CDR3 comprises 13 residues. V was shortened by 2 bases and J by 9 bases, with 11 bases between the two germline ends. This chain's CDR3 is CASSYVIGSEQFF. The CDR3 DNA sequence: TGTGCCAGCAGTTACGTGATCGGGTCTGAGCAGTTCTTC.

The V gene is TRBV9, the J gene TRBJ1-2, with D perhaps matching TRBD1 (5 bases). The germline V gene encodes CDR1 SGDLS and CDR2 YYNGEE. Deletions cut 3 bases from V and 3 bases from J, with 12 bases between. CDR3 size: 14 residues. This CDR3 is CASSAEGIHYGYTF. CDR3 DNA: TGTGCCAGCAGCGCCGAGGGGATCCACTATGGCTACACCTTC.

The J gene is TRBJ1-4, the V gene TRBV2; a weak D match, TRBD1 (6 bases). Germline lookup yields CDR1 SNHLY and CDR2 FYNNEI. V lost 4 bases and J 3 bases, leaving 18 bases between the germline ends. CDR3 length equals 17 residues. CDR3 in DNA: TGTGCCAGCAGTGTAAGCTCCAGAGGGGGGGCTAATGAAAAACTGTTTTTT. Protein: CASSVSSRGGANEKLFF.

In this sample, this clone turned up once. The chain uses TRBV6-6 and TRBJ2-5, with TRBD1 matching 7 bases. The germline V gene encodes CDR1 MNHNY and CDR2 SVGAGI (reference sequence). V gave up 5 bases and J gave up 7 bases; unmatched junction bases: 13. The CDR3 sequence is 15 residues long. In DNA, the CDR3 is TGTGCCAGCAGTACCCGGACAGGACTGACTTCGACCCAGTACTTC. This gives the protein CASSTRTGLTSTQYF.

The V call is TRBV19, the J call TRBJ1-3, with 8 nucleotides matching TRBD1. The CDR3 sequence is 16 residues long. The trim removed 5 bases at V and 0 bases at J, leaving 6 bases unmatched. Germline CDR1 is LNHDA and CDR2 is SQIVND (reference sequence). The CDR3 DNA sequence: TGTGCCAGTAGTCGGCCAGGGGGCATCTCTGGAAACACCATATATTTT. It specifies CASSRPGGISGNTIYF.

J is TRBJ2-1 and V is TRBV7-9, with a possible D match to TRBD1 (6 bases). The CDR3 has 13 amino acids. The germline V gene has CDR1 SEHNR and CDR2 FQNEAQ (reference sequence). V lost 6 bases and J 6 bases, leaving 12 bases between the germline ends. DNA of the CDR3: TGTGCCAGCAGACTCAGGGGCAGCAATGAGCAGTTCTTC. It yields the protein CASRLRGSNEQFF.

The V and J genes are TRBV30 and TRBJ1-2; 8 positions match TRBD1. The CDR3 has 14 residues. The ends lost 4 bases at V and 1 base at J; junction bases unmatched: 5. Germline V gene data show CDR1 as GTSNPN and CDR2 as SVGIG (reference sequence). This CDR3 reads CAWKGQVFNYGYTF. The CDR3 DNA sequence: TGTGCCTGGAAGGGACAGGTCTTTAACTATGGCTACACCTTC.